A selection of T cell receptor beta chains follows, all from one sample in a study of PD-1 blockade in classical Hodgkin lymphoma. The method was immunoSEQ multiplex PCR; TCRdb's version includes in-frame clones alone and lacks a portion of them. The table includes 25,000 to 35,000 clones, roughly 80% detected once. The sequencing here drew on CD4+ T cells from blood, taken before the fourth cycle of nivolumab. The receptor source for this set is a human donor with classical Hodgkin lymphoma. Each CDR3 is given with its conserved first and last residue. D genes are given only for firm matches. The size field is filled for only some rows; it gives once, few, many or a size class.

v_gene,abundance,j_gene,d_gene,CDR3aa,CDR3nt
TRBV28,NA,TRBJ1-1,NA,CASSSGSYMNTEAFF,TGTGCCAGCAGTTCAGGGTCCTACATGAACACTGAAGCTTTCTTT
TRBV30,NA,TRBJ2-6,NA,CAWSGSGANVLTF,TGTGCCTGGAGTGGATCTGGGGCCAACGTCCTGACTTTC
TRBV7-2,once,TRBJ1-1,TRBD1,CASSVRTGLNTEAFF,TGTGCCAGCAGCGTTCGGACAGGGTTGAACACTGAAGCTTTCTTT
TRBV7-2,NA,TRBJ1-5,TRBD1,CASSRKTGSNQPQHF,TGTGCCAGCAGCCGGAAGACAGGGAGCAATCAGCCCCAGCATTTT
TRBV27,once,TRBJ2-2,TRBD2,CASSLRPGTRLGETIF,TGTGCCAGCAGTTTACGACCCGGGACTAGGCTCGGGGAGACGATTTTT
TRBV6-5,NA,TRBJ1-1,NA,CASSYLPDLNTEAFF,TGTGCCAGCAGTTACCTACCGGACCTAAACACTGAAGCTTTCTTT
TRBV28,once,TRBJ2-7,TRBD1,CATTGGDSLSYEQYF,TGTGCCACCACGGGTGGGGACAGCTTATCCTACGAGCAGTACTTC
TRBV6-5,NA,TRBJ2-3,TRBD2,CASSPSGGAYTQYF,TGTGCCAGCAGTCCCAGCGGGGGGGCATATACGCAGTATTTT
TRBV19,few,TRBJ2-2,TRBD2,CASKWGGHTGELFF,TGTGCCAGTAAATGGGGGGGACACACCGGGGAGCTGTTTTTT
TRBV7-2,NA,TRBJ2-1,TRBD2,CASSPSLAGGYNEQFF,TGTGCCAGCAGCCCATCACTAGCGGGGGGTTACAATGAGCAGTTCTTC
TRBV11-2,NA,TRBJ2-3,TRBD1,CASSLEGGQGADTDTQYF,TGTGCCAGCAGCTTAGAAGGCGGACAGGGGGCAGACACAGATACGCAGTATTTT
TRBV19,NA,TRBJ2-3,NA,CASSGRTDTQYF,TGTGCCAGTAGCGGTCGCACAGATACGCAGTATTTT
TRBV10-3,NA,TRBJ2-7,TRBD1,CAIRAGTGFKKGTYEQYF,TGTGCCATCAGGGCCGGGACAGGGTTCAAGAAGGGCACCTACGAGCAGTACTTC
TRBV7-2,few,TRBJ2-7,TRBD1,CASRETGGYEQYF,TGTGCCAGCAGAGAGACAGGGGGCTACGAGCAGTACTTC
TRBV5-5,NA,TRBJ1-1,NA,CASSLGGGMNTEAFF,TGTGCCAGCAGCTTGGGTGGGGGAATGAACACTGAAGCTTTCTTT
TRBV9,NA,TRBJ1-1,NA,CASPLRDLNTEAFF,TGTGCCAGCCCCCTGAGAGACTTGAACACTGAAGCTTTCTTT
TRBV5-6,NA,TRBJ2-7,NA,CASSLGAGFYEQYF,TGTGCCAGCAGCTTGGGGGCAGGATTCTACGAGCAGTACTTC
TRBV6-5,few,TRBJ1-2,TRBD1,CASSYAGQGYTF,TGTGCCAGCAGTTACGCGGGACAGGGCTACACCTTC
TRBV7-9,few,TRBJ1-2,NA,CASSLDRGHYGYTF,TGTGCCAGCAGCTTAGACAGAGGGCACTATGGCTACACCTTC
TRBV30,NA,TRBJ2-1,TRBD1,CAWSVRLTGVVRNEQFF,TGTGCCTGGAGTGTACGGCTGACAGGGGTGGTTCGCAATGAGCAGTTCTTC
TRBV30,NA,TRBJ2-5,NA,CAWSVGAGRQETQYF,TGTGCCTGGAGTGTCGGGGCAGGGCGTCAAGAGACCCAGTACTTC
TRBV6-6,NA,TRBJ1-1,TRBD1,CASSYSPGQGNTEAFF,TGTGCCAGCAGTTACTCCCCGGGACAGGGGAACACTGAAGCTTTCTTT
TRBV29-1,NA,TRBJ2-3,NA,CSVAAGSDTQYF,TGCAGCGTTGCAGCAGGCTCAGATACGCAGTATTTT
TRBV4-2,NA,TRBJ2-7,TRBD2,CASSLGGEGSYEQYF,TGTGCCAGCAGCCTCGGGGGGGAGGGCTCCTACGAGCAGTACTTC
TRBV27,few,TRBJ2-2,TRBD2,CASSLTGLAGDYTGELFF,TGTGCCAGCAGTTTAACTGGACTAGCGGGGGATTACACCGGGGAGCTGTTTTTT
TRBV6-5,NA,TRBJ1-1,NA,CASSYSQGWTEAFF,TGTGCCAGCAGTTACTCGCAGGGATGGACTGAAGCTTTCTTT
TRBV6-1,NA,TRBJ2-5,NA,CASSEFRGAPQETQYF,TGTGCCAGCAGTGAGTTCCGGGGGGCCCCCCAAGAGACCCAGTACTTC
TRBV19,NA,TRBJ2-7,NA,CASSIGGSGYEQYF,TGTGCCAGTAGTATCGGCGGTTCAGGCTACGAGCAGTACTTC
TRBV7-2,few,TRBJ1-1,NA,CASSTSGPRAFF,TGTGCCAGCAGCACGAGCGGTCCGCGGGCTTTCTTT
TRBV7-3,NA,TRBJ2-3,NA,CASSRGGDGDTQYF,TGTGCCAGCTCTCGTGGGGGCGACGGAGATACGCAGTATTTT
TRBV18,NA,TRBJ2-1,NA,CASSPSLQGSDEQFF,TGTGCCAGCTCTCCCTCTTTACAGGGATCCGATGAGCAGTTCTTC
TRBV6-6,few,TRBJ1-2,TRBD1,CASSHLDRGIGGYTF,TGTGCCAGCAGCCATCTCGACAGGGGAATTGGTGGCTACACCTTC
TRBV10-3,NA,TRBJ1-2,NA,CAISESRGETPFF,TGTGCCATCAGTGAGTCCCGTGGGGAAACACCCTTCTTC
TRBV29-1,few,TRBJ1-2,TRBD1,CSAEAPGGRGYTF,TGCAGCGCCGAAGCCCCAGGGGGCCGGGGCTACACCTTC
TRBV7-9,few,TRBJ1-2,TRBD1,CASSTGTENYGYTF,TGTGCCAGCAGCACCGGGACAGAAAACTATGGCTACACCTTC
TRBV2,NA,TRBJ2-2,TRBD2,CAAATPGGPAGELFF,TGTGCCGCGGCCACCCCGGGGGGGCCGGCCGGGGAGCTGTTTTTT
TRBV29-1,NA,TRBJ1-2,NA,CSVEAGWYGYTF,TGCAGCGTTGAAGCAGGGTGGTATGGCTACACCTTC
TRBV11-1,NA,TRBJ2-7,TRBD2,CASSLGLAETYEQYF,TGTGCCAGCAGCCTCGGACTAGCGGAGACCTACGAGCAGTACTTC
TRBV11-3,NA,TRBJ2-3,TRBD2,CASSSQSGGARDTQYF,TGTGCCAGCAGCTCCCAAAGCGGGGGGGCCAGGGATACGCAGTATTTT
TRBV4-2,once,TRBJ1-2,NA,CASSQDIGTRGYTF,TGTGCCAGCAGCCAAGATATAGGAACCAGAGGCTACACCTTC
TRBV5-1,NA,TRBJ2-2,NA,CASSLEVRAGELFF,TGCGCCAGCAGCTTGGAAGTTAGGGCCGGGGAGCTGTTTTTT
TRBV15,NA,TRBJ1-4,TRBD1,CATSRRTGSFAELFF,TGTGCCACCAGCAGAAGGACAGGCTCTTTCGCCGAACTGTTTTTT
TRBV15,NA,TRBJ2-2,TRBD2,CATSREGLSIGELFF,TGTGCCACCAGCAGAGAGGGACTATCTATCGGGGAGCTGTTTTTT